One sample yielded the 21 T cell receptor beta chains listed below, sequenced in a study of T cell repertoires in aging, cancer and after chemotherapy. TRB rearrangements spanning V, D and J were amplified using mixed TRB-A/B primers. Each CDR3 protein gets one entry after TCRdb re-called the multiplex PCR reads with MiXCR. The sample consists of about 17,000 distinct CDR3 sequences, about 50% of them appearing once. Amplification of TCR beta used genomic DNA extracted from peripheral blood. Sample: blood. These receptors all stem from a human donor in good health.

V and J are TRBV27 and TRBJ2-7; the match to TRBD1 covers 8 bases. V lost 2 bases and J lost 9; bases outside the gene matches: 6. The CDR3 runs to 13 residues. The germline V gene encodes CDR1 MNHEY and CDR2 SMNVEV (reference sequence). The CDR3 region is CASSLAPGQGQYF. Written as DNA, the CDR3 is TGTGCCAGCAGTTTAGCCCCAGGACAGGGGCAGTACTTC.

This clonotype was recorded once. The CDR3 sequence is CAWSQGDGRSTDTQYF. The CDR3 DNA reads as TGTGCCTGGAGTCAGGGGGACGGACGAAGCACAGATACGCAGTATTTT. The chain links TRBV30 to TRBJ2-3, with 7 bases identical to TRBD1. This CDR3 has 16 amino acids. Germline V gene lookup returns CDR1 GTSNPN and CDR2 SVGIG (reference sequence). The V gene end was trimmed by 2 bases and the J gene end by 0 bases; junction bases not matched to a gene: 8.

This clonotype was seen only a few times. The chain links TRBV5-4 to TRBJ2-6; TRBD1 is a possible D gene (6 bases). The CDR3 is 16 amino acids. The V end was cut by 1 base, the J end by 4 bases, with 12 bases between. Germline V lookup: CDR1 SGHNT, CDR2 YYREEE (reference sequence). The DNA for the CDR3 is TGTGCCAGCAGCTTGTATTCAGGGGTGGGGGCCAACGTCCTGACTTTC. It specifies CASSLYSGVGANVLTF.

Remarks on this clonotype: This could be a read error, since a much larger clone is one nucleotide away. V is TRBV29-1 and J is TRBJ2-2, with 7 bases that match TRBD1. The CDR3 spans 16 residues. V was pared by 1 base and J by 3 bases, with 8 bases of the junction left unmatched. CDR1 is SQVTM, CDR2 ANQGSEA, per germline. CDR3 amino acids: CSVEVPTGFDTGELFF. For the CDR3, the DNA is TGCAGCGTTGAAGTCCCGACAGGGTTCGACACCGGGGAGCTGTTTTTT.

J is TRBJ1-2 and V is TRBV6-5; D possibly corresponds to TRBD1 (6 bases). The CDR3 runs 13 residues. V lost 6 bases to trimming and J lost 7 bases, with 15 bases between them. Germline V CDR1 and CDR2: MNHEY, SVGAGI. The CDR3 bases are TGTGCCAGCAGGCCAGGGGACGTGCGTGGCTACACCTTC. Translated: CASRPGDVRGYTF.

The chain is built from TRBV7-2 and TRBJ2-1; the match to TRBD1 covers 12 bases. Trimming cost V 2 bases and J 7 bases; bases outside gene matches: 6. Germline CDR1 and CDR2: SGHTA and FQGNSA. This CDR3 contains 16 residues. CDR3 in DNA: TGTGCCAGCAGCTTACAGGGACAGGGGGCATGGAATGAGCAGTTCTTC. Translated: CASSLQGQGAWNEQFF.

The chain combines TRBV20-1 with TRBJ2-3; D assignment may be TRBD1 or TRBD2 (7 bases each). Germline CDR1 is DFQATT and CDR2 is SNEGSKA (reference sequence). The CDR3 sequence is 14 residues long. V was clipped by 3 bases and J by 4 bases, with 14 bases between them. CDR3 amino acids: CSASVRGGADTQYF. CDR3 coding DNA: TGCAGTGCTAGTGTCAGGGGGGGAGCAGATACGCAGTATTTT.

In this sample, this clonotype is medium-sized (0.01 to 0.1%). The rearrangement joins TRBV29-1 to TRBJ2-7; unclear D gene. Germline CDR1 SQVTM, CDR2 ANQGSEA. The CDR3 spans 12 residues. V lost 7 bases and J 3 bases, leaving 13 bases between the germline ends. The CDR3 DNA reads TGCAGCGCCTGGGGTTGGGGCTACGAGCAGTACTTC. Translating it yields CSAWGWGYEQYF.

The chain uses TRBV6-6 and TRBJ1-5; D perhaps matches TRBD1 (5 bases). With 5 bases removed from V and 10 bases from J, the gap between germline ends came to 15 bases. The CDR3 spans 13 residues. Germline lookup yields CDR1 MNHNY and CDR2 SVGAGI (reference sequence). CDR3 region: CASSGDPINPQHF. CDR3 DNA sequence: TGTGCCAGCAGTGGGGACCCCATCAACCCCCAGCATTTT.

The genes are TRBV18 and TRBJ2-1; TRBD2 might be the D (6 bases). The germline gives CDR1 KGHSH, CDR2 LQKENI. V dropped 3 bases and J dropped 2 bases, with 11 bases sitting between them. The CDR3 consists of 15 residues. The CDR3 reads CASSPRTKTYNEQFF. The CDR3 DNA reads as TGTGCCAGCTCACCCCGGACTAAAACCTACAATGAGCAGTTCTTC.

V gene TRBV12-3 or TRBV12-4 combines with J gene TRBJ2-3; D unclear. Trimming shortened V by 3 bases and J by 6 bases, and 10 bases separated the two germline ends. The CDR3 has 13 amino acids. In DNA, the CDR3 is TGTGCCAGCAGTTTGGTGCGGCGGGATACGCAGTATTTT. Residues: CASSLVRRDTQYF.

The chain recombines TRBV27 with TRBJ1-4, with TRBD1 as a possible D gene (6 bases). Germline loops: CDR1 MNHEY, CDR2 SMNVEV (reference sequence). Trimming took off 8 bases at V and 0 bases at J, with 10 bases between the two ends. This CDR3 region has 14 residues. The CDR3: CASGRTATNEKLFF. In nucleotides, the CDR3 is TGTGCCAGCGGGAGGACAGCAACTAATGAAAAACTGTTTTTT.

This clonotype is deemed medium-sized. The chain joins TRBV29-1 to TRBJ2-5; tentatively, D is TRBD2 (5 bases). This CDR3 comprises 15 residues. Between the trimmed V and J ends, which lost 0 bases and 5 bases, there was a span of 16 bases. Germline CDR1 reads SQVTM; CDR2 reads ANQGSEA. CDR3 amino acids: CSVEDKLEEAETQYF. As DNA, the CDR3 is TGCAGCGTTGAAGACAAGCTGGAGGAGGCCGAGACCCAGTACTTC.

This clonotype came up a few times. The chain combines TRBV11-1 with TRBJ2-3, with 9 nucleotides matching TRBD2. Germline loops: CDR1 SGHAT, CDR2 FQDESV (reference sequence). This CDR3 is built from 15 residues. Losses at the gene ends were 5 bases for V and 2 bases for J; bases not matched to a gene: 5. The CDR3 region is CASSQGTSHTDTQYF. Here the CDR3 DNA reads TGTGCCAGCAGCCAAGGGACTAGCCACACAGATACGCAGTATTTT.

In its sample, this clonotype was seen a few times. The chain recombines TRBV19 with TRBJ2-3; tentatively, D is TRBD1 (6 bases). Trimming cost V 5 bases and J 4 bases, with 13 bases left between them. The CDR3 is 14 residues long. Germline V gene lookup returns CDR1 LNHDA and CDR2 SQIVND (reference sequence). The CDR3 DNA reads as TGTGCCAGTAGTCTTTTCCAGGGGCCAGATACGCAGTATTTT. Amino acids: CASSLFQGPDTQYF.

This clonotype was counted between two and nine times. This rearrangement joins TRBV6-5 to TRBJ2-6; D is undetermined. CDR1 and CDR2 (germline): MNHEY, SVGAGI. The germline V and J ends were trimmed by 0 bases and 0 bases, with 15 bases remaining between them. This CDR3 is 19 amino acids long. DNA for the CDR3: TGTGCCAGCAGTTACTCGATGACAAAAGGCAGCTCTGGGGCCAACGTCCTGACTTTC. Translation: CASSYSMTKGSSGANVLTF.

This clonotype has only a few counts. The chain combines TRBV12-3 or TRBV12-4 with TRBJ2-1, with 9 positions matching TRBD1. The CDR3 consists of 15 residues. J was trimmed by 7 bases and V by 6 bases; bases with no gene match: 10. CDR3: CASSTPGQGRNEQFF. The CDR3 DNA reads TGTGCCAGCAGCACGCCGGGACAGGGAAGGAATGAGCAGTTCTTC.

The chain employs TRBV19 and TRBJ2-7; D is uncertain. Per germline, CDR1 LNHDA and CDR2 SQIVND (reference sequence). With 3 bases removed from V and 6 bases from J, the gap between germline ends came to 12 bases. This CDR3 has 13 amino acids. The CDR3 bases are TGTGCCAGTAGTATTATTCCTTGGCGCGAGCAGTACTTC. Protein sequence: CASSIIPWREQYF.

The V gene is TRBV5-6, the J gene TRBJ2-3, with D possibly TRBD1 on 7 matching bases. The CDR3 has 15 amino acids. V was trimmed by 6 bases and J by 4 bases, leaving 18 bases between them. CDR1 is SGHDT and CDR2 is YYEEEE in the germline V gene. CDR3 DNA: TGTGCCAGCAAGGAGGGGGCGCTTCCCGCAGATACGCAGTATTTT. Residues: CASKEGALPADTQYF.

V and J are TRBV6-1 and TRBJ2-3; D is possibly TRBD1 (6 bases). This CDR3 has 16 residues. V was shortened by 5 bases and J by 1 base, with 16 bases between the two germline ends. Germline CDR1 MNHNS, CDR2 SASEGT. CDR3 nucleotides: TGTGCCAGCAGTCCGCGGACAGTGAGGGGCACAGATACGCAGTATTTT. Encoded protein: CASSPRTVRGTDTQYF.

The chain carries TRBV15 and TRBJ2-6; 8 bases are a match to TRBD1. V lost 3 bases to trimming and J lost 2 bases; unmatched junction nucleotides: 15. Germline V lookup: CDR1 LNHNV, CDR2 YYDKDF (reference sequence). The CDR3 length is 20 residues. The CDR3 DNA reads TGTGCCACCAGCAGCGGGGACAGGCGGGGTACTTCTGCTGGGGCCAACGTCCTGACTTTC. Translating it yields CATSSGDRRGTSAGANVLTF.